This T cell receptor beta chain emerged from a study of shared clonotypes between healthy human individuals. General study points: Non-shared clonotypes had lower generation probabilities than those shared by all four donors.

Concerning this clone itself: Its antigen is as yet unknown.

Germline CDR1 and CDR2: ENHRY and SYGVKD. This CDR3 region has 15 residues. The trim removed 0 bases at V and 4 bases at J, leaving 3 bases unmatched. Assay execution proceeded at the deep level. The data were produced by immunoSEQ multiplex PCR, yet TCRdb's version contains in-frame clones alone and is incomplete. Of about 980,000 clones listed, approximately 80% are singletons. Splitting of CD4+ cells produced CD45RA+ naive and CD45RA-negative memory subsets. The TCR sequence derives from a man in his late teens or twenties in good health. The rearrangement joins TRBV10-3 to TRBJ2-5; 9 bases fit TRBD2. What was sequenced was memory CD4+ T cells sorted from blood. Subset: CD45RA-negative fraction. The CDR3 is CAISESQTSGETQYF. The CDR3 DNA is TGTGCCATCAGTGAGTCCCAGACTAGCGGAGAGACCCAGTACTTC.